This TCR beta chain was found in a study of OX40 agonist ivuxolimab in advanced cancers. The table lists this clone with a count of one. Measured with immunoSEQ multiplex PCR; TCRdb has only the in-frame clones, and not every one. Of roughly 80,000 clones listed, 80% to 90% are singletons. The CDR3 covers 12 residues. CDR1 and CDR2 from the germline V gene are LGHNT and FRNRAP. The junction had 3 bases not matched to a gene; V was cut back by 1 base and J by 10 bases. Sequenced here: CD4+ or CD8+ T cells sorted from blood, sampled in a trial of the OX40 agonist ivuxolimab. This receptor was obtained from an adult with an advanced solid tumor such as melanoma, head and neck, liver or kidney cancer. The chain uses TRBV12-5 and TRBJ1-1, with 7 bases identical to TRBD1. Here the CDR3 reads CASGLGQGRAFF. In nucleotides, the CDR3 is TGTGCTAGTGGTTTGGGACAGGGTCGAGCTTTCTTT.